What follows are 14 T cell receptor delta chains derived from one specimen sequenced in a study of γδ T cells in repeated Plasmodium falciparum infection. Flow sorting of PBMC yielded separate Vgamma9/Vdelta2+ and Vdelta2-negative gammadelta T cell populations for bulk repertoire analysis. TCRdb re-called the multiplex PCR reads using CATT. The profile shows more than 70,000 delta-chain clones, 0.75% to 1% of them singletons. Sequences were obtained from gamma-delta T cells from blood. These receptors all stem from a pool of human donors (malaria-infected and uninfected, not separated).

This clone has a handful of counts. The TCRdb protein, from a much larger clone, departs from this DNA's translation at residue 3, likely by read error; the protein shown derives from the DNA. V is TRDV1 and J is TRDJ1; TRDD3 aligns across 10 bases. Germline-derived CDR1 and CDR2 are TSWWSYY and QGS. CDR3 length: 18 amino acids. The CDR3 protein is CAHGTRAFVGDTADKLIF. CDR3 coding DNA: TGTGCTCATGGGACCCGGGCCTTCGTGGGGGATACAGCCGATAAACTCATCTTT.

This clone occurred a few times. This likely came from a read error, as a far larger clone is one base away. Other nucleotide sequences from this sample produce the same CDR3. J is TRDJ1 and V is TRDV2; 7 nucleotides align to TRDD3. Here the J gene was assigned by germline matching of the DNA, as TCRdb has none. The CDR3 covers 16 residues. In germline, CDR1 is GEAIGNYY, CDR2 EKD. CDR3 residues: CACDSVLGNYTDKLIF. CDR3 DNA: TGTGCCTGTGACTCCGTACTGGGGAACTACACCGACAAACTCATCTTT.

This clone was observed a few times. This sequence is one base from a far larger clone and is likely a read error. Additional DNA sequences in this sample encode the identical CDR3. The V call is TRDV2, the J call TRDJ1; no definite D call. Germline CDR1 reads GEAIGNYY; CDR2 reads EKD. The CDR3 consists of 16 residues. The V end lost 0 bases, the J end lost 5 bases, and 18 bases lay between the germline ends. The CDR3 sequence: CACDTIGVGRNDKLIF. The CDR3 bases are TGTGCCTGTGACACCATCGGGGTAGGACGGAATGATAAACTCATCTTT.

This clone has ten or more counts. A read error likely explains why the TCRdb protein, taken from a much larger clone, differs from this DNA's translation at residue 5; the protein shown is translated from the DNA. The chain recombines TRDV2 with TRDJ1, with 7 bases fitting TRDD3. The J gene, not given by TCRdb, was assigned here from a germline match of the nucleotide sequence. Germline lookup yields CDR1 GEAIGNYY and CDR2 EKD. The CDR3 totals 15 residues. After removal of 3 bases from V and 3 bases from J, the junction contained 9 bases not matched to a gene. CDR3 sequence: CACDGMRDTPDKLIF. DNA for the CDR3: TGTGCCTGTGACGGAATGAGGGATACCCCCGATAAACTCATCTTT.

To note about this clone: A read error likely explains this, since a far larger clone differs by one base. In the same sample, other DNA sequences code for this CDR3. V is TRDV1 and J is TRDJ1; the D gene is possibly TRDD3 (6 bases). In germline, CDR1 is TSWWSYY, CDR2 QGS. This CDR3 comprises 19 residues. The CDR3 DNA sequence: TGTGCCCTTGGGGATCCGCCCAATTTCCCCCTGCCTCACACCGATAAACTCATCTTT. Protein sequence: CALGDPPNFPLPHTDKLIF.

This clone was recorded at least ten times. A read error likely explains why the TCRdb protein, taken from a much larger clone, differs from this DNA's translation at residue 4; the protein shown is translated from the DNA. The CDR3 is CACGTGLGDTYKLIF. The CDR3 nucleotides are TGTGCCTGTGGCACCGGACTGGGGGATACTTATAAACTCATCTTT. The rearrangement joins TRDV2 to TRDJ1, with 12 bases that match TRDD3. Here the J gene was assigned by germline matching of the DNA, as TCRdb has none. The CDR3 runs to 15 residues. Per the germline V gene, CDR1 is GEAIGNYY and CDR2 is EKD.

A word on this clone: A read error likely explains why the TCRdb protein, taken from a much larger clone, differs from this DNA's translation at residue 9; the protein shown is translated from the DNA. The chain carries TRDV1 and TRDJ1; no firm D call. The CDR3 is made up of 14 amino acids. Germline CDR1 is TSWWSYY and CDR2 is QGS. Deletions cut 5 bases from V and 3 bases from J, with 13 bases between. The CDR3 region is CALGRNIRADKLIF. The CDR3 DNA reads TGTGCTCTTGGGAGGAACATCAGGGCCGATAAACTCATCTTT.

This clone was seen more than once but under ten times. This likely traces to a read error, being one base from a far larger clone. Other DNA sequences of this sample code for an identical CDR3. The V call is TRDV1, the J call TRDJ1, with 7 bases that match TRDD3. Assignment of the J gene here rests on matching the DNA to germline, because TCRdb gives none. Germline V gene sequence: CDR1 TSWWSYY, CDR2 QGS. Trimming cost V 3 bases and J 2 bases; bases outside gene matches: 18. The CDR3 is made up of 19 amino acids. The CDR3 region has the DNA TGTGCTCTTGGGGATCCCTTTCTACGTAGGTGGGGGAGAACCGATAAACTCATCTTT. It encodes CALGDPFLRRWGRTDKLIF.

This clone was picked up a small number of times. Translating this DNA gives a protein that differs at residue 13 from the TCRdb one, which belongs to a much larger clone; a read error is likely, and the protein shown is this translation. The V and J genes are TRDV2 and TRDJ3, with 9 bases that match TRDD3. This CDR3 spans 21 amino acids. Germline V gene sequence: CDR1 GEAIGNYY, CDR2 EKD. With V trimmed by 0 bases and J by 2 bases, 13 bases remained unmatched. CDR3 bases: TGTGCCTGTGACACCGATTACTTAACGGGGATACGCACCTGGGACACCCGACAGATGTTTTTC. Residues: CACDTDYLTGIRTWDTRQMFF.

This clone was seen more than once but under ten times. A single base is all that separates this from a far larger clone, so a read error is likely. The sample carries other DNA sequences with the same CDR3. J is TRDJ1 and V is TRDV2; 7 positions match TRDD3. No J segment appears in TCRdb, so it was assigned here by matching the sequence to germline. CDR1 and CDR2 from the germline V gene are GEAIGNYY and EKD. V trimming: 1 base; J trimming: 0 bases; junction bases outside the gene matches: 22. This CDR3 region has 21 residues. The DNA of the CDR3 is TGTGCCTGTGACACTAAGGCACTGGGGATCGGGCTGGACCCGTACACCGATAAACTCATCTTT. It codes for CACDTKALGIGLDPYTDKLIF.

A word on this clone: A far larger clone differs by one base, so this is likely a read error. In the same sample, other DNA sequences code for this CDR3. The chain uses TRDV1 and TRDJ1; 13 nucleotides line up with TRDD3. The J gene was missing in TCRdb and was found by matching the end of the DNA to germline. Germline loops: CDR1 TSWWSYY, CDR2 QGS. CDR3 length: 22 residues. The V and J ends lost 2 bases and 4 bases, in that order; junction bases with no gene match: 22. CDR3 in DNA: TGTGCTCTTGGGGAATTTCTACGGGGATCTGTACTGGGGGATACGCGGGGCGATAAACTCATCTTT. Residues: CALGEFLRGSVLGDTRGDKLIF.

As concerns this clone: It is likely a read error: a sequence one base away is far more abundant. Different DNA sequences within this sample yield the same CDR3. CDR3: CACDTVGGGYGVSDKLIF. The CDR3 region has the DNA TGCGCCTGTGACACCGTCGGCGGGGGATACGGTGTTTCCGATAAACTCATCTTT. This chain uses TRDV2 with TRDJ1, with 10 positions matching TRDD3. The CDR3 length is 18 residues. Germline CDR1 GEAIGNYY, CDR2 EKD.

A note on this clone: The protein in TCRdb stems from a much larger clone and differs at residue 5 from this DNA's translation, likely a read error; here the protein is translated from the DNA. The chain joins TRDV1 to TRDJ1; 13 bases match TRDD3. The J gene, not given by TCRdb, was assigned here from a germline match of the nucleotide sequence. The CDR3 contains 16 residues. Germline V CDR1 and CDR2: TSWWSYY, QGS. V was clipped by 4 bases and J by 7 bases; unmatched bases: 9. The CDR3 DNA is TGTGCTCTTGGGGGACCCTACTGGGGGATACGAGGTAAACTCATCTTT. Its translation is CALGGPYWGIRGKLIF.

There are a few counts of this clone. The protein TCRdb lists belongs to a much larger clone and differs from this DNA's translation at residue 13, which points to a read error; the protein shown is made from the DNA. The identical CDR3 is also encoded by other nucleotide sequences in the sample. CDR3 DNA: TGTGCTCTTCTGACCGCAACAAGGAGTTCGGCCGATGAACTCATCTTT. Its protein product is CALLTATRSSADELIF. This chain uses TRDV1 with TRDJ1; D remains ambiguous. TCRdb is silent on the J gene; assignment here came from matching the DNA to germline. CDR1 is TSWWSYY and CDR2 is QGS in the germline V gene. The CDR3 runs to 16 residues.